Listed here is a single T cell receptor (beta chain). The sample is drawn from a study of blood T cell repertoires in COVID-19. Study at large: Donors in Cohort 3 counted as recovered after two negative PCRs, clearance, or symptom resolution.

The study drew participants aged about 18 to 89 years from some 23 US areas. How the authors handled the data: Amplified reference gene primers provided the basis for estimating nucleated cell counts. Libraries were prepared by immunoSEQ multiplex PCR; TCRdb keeps only in-frame clonotypes and omits some of them. The V and J calls and the clone size are those of that table, but D and trimming were determined from the DNA. The sample has about 280,000 clones; more than 75% are singletons. Sequencing input: PBMCs or T cells enriched from blood (not recorded which). The receptor was derived from a woman aged 60-70 years in a cohort exposed to, infected with or recovered from COVID-19 (not recorded which).

The CDR3 is CASSLRGGTGGHGELFF. CDR3 nucleotide sequence: TGTGCCAGCAGCTTAAGAGGCGGGACAGGGGGCCACGGGGAGCTGTTTTTT. The J gene is TRBJ2-2, the V gene TRBV7-3; 12 nucleotides match TRBD1. The germline CDR1 and CDR2 sequences are SGHTA and FQGTGA. The J segment lost 7 bases and the V segment lost 1 base, leaving 7 bases of the junction unmatched. The CDR3 spans 17 residues.